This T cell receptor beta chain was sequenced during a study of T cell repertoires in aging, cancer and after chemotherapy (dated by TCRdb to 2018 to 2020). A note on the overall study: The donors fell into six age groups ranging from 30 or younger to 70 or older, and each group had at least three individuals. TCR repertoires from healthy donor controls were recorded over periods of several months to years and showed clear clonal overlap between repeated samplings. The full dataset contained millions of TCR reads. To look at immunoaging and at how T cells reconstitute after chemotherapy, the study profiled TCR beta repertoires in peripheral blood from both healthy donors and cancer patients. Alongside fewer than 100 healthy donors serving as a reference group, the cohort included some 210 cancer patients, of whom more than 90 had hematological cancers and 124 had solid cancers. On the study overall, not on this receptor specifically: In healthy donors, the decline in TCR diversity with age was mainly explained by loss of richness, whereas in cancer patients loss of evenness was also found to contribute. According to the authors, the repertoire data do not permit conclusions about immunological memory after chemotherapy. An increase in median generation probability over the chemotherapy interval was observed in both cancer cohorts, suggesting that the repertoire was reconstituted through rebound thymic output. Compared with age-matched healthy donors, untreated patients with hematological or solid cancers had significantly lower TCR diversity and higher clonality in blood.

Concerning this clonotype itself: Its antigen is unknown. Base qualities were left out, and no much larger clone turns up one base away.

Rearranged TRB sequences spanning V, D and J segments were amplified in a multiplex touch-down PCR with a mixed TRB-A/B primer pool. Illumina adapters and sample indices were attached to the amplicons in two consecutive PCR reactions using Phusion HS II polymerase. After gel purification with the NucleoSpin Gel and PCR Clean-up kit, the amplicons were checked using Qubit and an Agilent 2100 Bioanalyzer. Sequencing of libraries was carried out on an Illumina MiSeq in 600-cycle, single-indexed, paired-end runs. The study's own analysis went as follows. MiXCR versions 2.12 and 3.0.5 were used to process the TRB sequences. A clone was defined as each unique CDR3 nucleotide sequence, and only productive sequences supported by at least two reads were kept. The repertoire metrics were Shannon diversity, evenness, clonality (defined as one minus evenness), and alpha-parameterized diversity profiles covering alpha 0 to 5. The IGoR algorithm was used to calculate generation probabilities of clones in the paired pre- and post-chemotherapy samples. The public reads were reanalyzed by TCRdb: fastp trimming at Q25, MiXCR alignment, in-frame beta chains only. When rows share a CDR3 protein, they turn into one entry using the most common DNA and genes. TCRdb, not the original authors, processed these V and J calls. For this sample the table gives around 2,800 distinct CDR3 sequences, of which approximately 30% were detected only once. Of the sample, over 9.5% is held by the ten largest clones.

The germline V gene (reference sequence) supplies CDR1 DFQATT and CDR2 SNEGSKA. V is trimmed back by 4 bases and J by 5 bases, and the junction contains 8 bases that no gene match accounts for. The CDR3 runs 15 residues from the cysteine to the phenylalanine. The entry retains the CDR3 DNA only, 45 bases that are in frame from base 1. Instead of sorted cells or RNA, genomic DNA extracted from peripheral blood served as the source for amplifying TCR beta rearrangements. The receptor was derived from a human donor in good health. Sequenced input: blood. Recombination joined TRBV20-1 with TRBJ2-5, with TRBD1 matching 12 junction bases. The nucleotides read TGCAGTGCTACCGGGACAGGGGGCGCTTTGGAGACCCAGTACTTC. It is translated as CSATGTGGALETQYF.